These 7 T cell receptor beta chains were sequenced from one sample in a study of T cell changes during pregnancy in multiple sclerosis. Produced via immunoSEQ multiplex PCR; TCRdb's table is partial and in-frame only. Of nearly 80,000 clones listed, around 90% are singletons. Sequences were derived from CD4+ T cells from peripheral blood mononuclear cells, sampled before pregnancy. These receptors came from a female donor with multiple sclerosis, enrolled in a pregnancy study.

This clone was detected only once. The chain uses TRBV6-1 and TRBJ1-6; 8 bases align to TRBD1. V was clipped by 0 bases and J by 7 bases; unmatched bases: 5. The CDR3 contains 16 residues. Per the germline V gene, CDR1 is MNHNS and CDR2 is SASEGT. The CDR3 DNA sequence: TGTGCCAGCAGTGAAGCGTCCGGACAGGGAAATTCACCCCTCCACTTT. It codes for CASSEASGQGNSPLHF.

J is TRBJ1-2 and V is TRBV29-1; TRBD1 matches 7 bases. Germline trimming cut 6 bases from V and 2 bases from J; bases unmatched to any gene: 6. The CDR3 is made up of 13 amino acids. Germline CDR1 SQVTM, CDR2 ANQGSEA. CDR3 sequence: CSVAGGPNYGYTF. DNA of the CDR3: TGCAGCGTCGCAGGGGGGCCAAACTATGGCTACACCTTC. The whole variable domain, remainder taken from reference TRBV29-1 and TRBJ1-2, is SAVISQKPSRDICQRGTSLTIQCQVDSQVTMMFWYRQQPGQSLTLIATANQGSEATYESGFVIDKFPISRPNLTFSTLTVSNMSPEDSSIYLCSVAGGPNYGYTFGSGTRLTVV.

This clone has only one observation. The chain links TRBV9 to TRBJ1-1; tentatively, D is TRBD1 (5 bases). Per the germline V gene, CDR1 is SGDLS and CDR2 is YYNGEE. CDR3 length equals 13 residues. Trimming removed 4 bases at V and 1 base at J, with 8 bases between. CDR3 sequence reads: CASSLGQNTEAFF. CDR3 nucleotides: TGTGCCAGCAGCTTAGGACAGAACACTGAAGCTTTCTTT.

This sequence joins TRBV20-1 and TRBJ1-5; no clear D. The germline V and J ends were trimmed by 2 bases and 11 bases, with 7 bases remaining between them. CDR3 length equals 10 residues. In germline, CDR1 is DFQATT, CDR2 SNEGSKA (reference sequence). The CDR3 DNA sequence: TGCAGTGCTAGAAGCACAGCCCAGCATTTT. It specifies CSARSTAQHF.

This chain joins TRBV19 and TRBJ1-1; 7 nucleotides match TRBD1. The CDR3 covers 12 residues. Losses at the gene ends were 9 bases for V and 6 bases for J; bases not matched to a gene: 7. In germline, CDR1 is LNHDA, CDR2 SQIVND (reference sequence). The CDR3 sequence is CASLDRVAEAFF. In nucleotides, the CDR3 is TGTGCCAGCCTCGACAGGGTCGCTGAAGCTTTCTTT.

The CDR3 sequence is CASSLGGGQNEKLFF. In nucleotides, the CDR3 is TGTGCCAGCAGCTTAGGAGGGGGCCAAAATGAAAAACTGTTTTTT. The chain recombines TRBV7-6 with TRBJ1-4; TRBD1 matches 7 bases. This CDR3 has 15 residues. Per the germline V gene, CDR1 is SGHVS and CDR2 is FNYEAQ. The J segment lost 5 bases and the V segment lost 1 base, leaving 4 bases of the junction unmatched.

This rearrangement joins TRBV5-1 to TRBJ1-4; TRBD1 agrees at 8 bases. V shed 1 base, J shed 5 bases, and the junction held 13 bases outside the gene matches. Germline V lookup: CDR1 SGHRS, CDR2 YFSETQ. The CDR3 loop spans 18 amino acids. CDR3 coding DNA: TGCGCCAGCAGCTTGAAGACACTTACCGGGACAGGCAATGAAAAACTGTTTTTT. Translating gives CASSLKTLTGTGNEKLFF.